This TCR beta chain was captured by sequencing in a study of control samples from healthy donors and cancer patients. The repertoire was sequenced with immunoSEQ multiplex PCR; TCRdb's copy has only in-frame clones and lacks some. Of about 92,000 clones in the sample, roughly four fifths were seen once. Trimming removed 7 bases from V and 4 bases from J, with 13 bases in between. This CDR3 contains 13 residues. Germline V gives CDR1 LNHDA, CDR2 SQIVND (reference sequence). The sequenced material came from blood. The chain uses TRBV19 and TRBJ1-1; the D is unclear. The receptor was isolated from a woman aged 55-69 years in good health. The CDR3 nucleotides are TGTGCCAGTACCACTCTGGGCGGCACTGAAGCTTTCTTT. Its protein is CASTTLGGTEAFF.